A selection of T cell receptor beta chains follows, all from one sample in a study of tumor-infiltrating lymphocytes in localized non-small cell lung cancer. Data came from immunoSEQ multiplex PCR; TCRdb stores just in-frame clones and leaves some out. The sample holds 10,000 to 15,000 clones, approximately 84% seen once. Sequencing was done on a sample of lung tumor tissue. These receptors all come from a human donor with non-small cell lung cancer. Both conserved end residues are part of each CDR3. The D gene is left open where the match is weak. Only some rows state a clone size, as once, few, many or a class for expanded clones.

J gene	D gene	clone size	V gene	CDR3 DNA	CDR3 protein
TRBJ2-1	.	.	TRBV2	TGTGCCAGCGGTTCCTCCGCGGTACTAGACCGATACAATGAGCAGTTCTTC	CASGSSAVLDRYNEQFF
TRBJ2-5	.	.	TRBV11-2	TGTGCCAGCAGCTTGGCAGAGACCCAGTACTTC	CASSLAETQYF
TRBJ2-3	.	.	TRBV6-6	TGTGCCAGCAGTCCACAGGGAGGAACGCAGTATTTT	CASSPQGGTQYF
TRBJ2-3	.	.	TRBV10-3	TGTGCCATCAGTGACCCGATCCCGGGCGGGGAAAGTCCTAGCACAGATACGCAGTATTTT	CAISDPIPGGESPSTDTQYF
TRBJ2-3	TRBD2	.	TRBV7-9	TGTGCCAGCAGCTTACAAGCGGGGCACACAGATACGCAGTATTTT	CASSLQAGHTDTQYF
TRBJ2-1	.	.	TRBV5-1	TGCGCCAGCAGCTTTGAGGGGTCTTACAATGAGCAGTTCTTC	CASSFEGSYNEQFF
TRBJ1-5	.	.	TRBV10-2	TGCGCCAGCTCTAGATACGGGGATCAGCCCCAGCATTTT	CASSRYGDQPQHF
TRBJ2-5	.	.	TRBV5-1	TGCGCCAGCAGCTTGGCCGCCCGGGACACCTACCAAGAGACCCAGTACTTC	CASSLAARDTYQETQYF
TRBJ1-1	.	.	TRBV9	TGTGCCAGCAAATCCCAGGACACTGAAGCTTTCTTT	CASKSQDTEAFF
TRBJ2-2	TRBD2	once	TRBV27	TGTGCCAGCAGTTCCCTCTTTAGCGGGAGTGGGACCGGGGAGCTGTTTTTT	CASSSLFSGSGTGELFF
TRBJ2-2	.	.	TRBV28	TGTGCCTCTCGGGGGCCATCGAACACCGGGGAGCTGTTTTTT	CASRGPSNTGELFF
TRBJ1-1	TRBD1	.	TRBV19	TGTGCCACCCAGGGGGGACAGGGATTAGGCACTGAAGCTTTCTTT	CATQGGQGLGTEAFF
TRBJ2-1	TRBD2	.	TRBV15	TGTGCCACCAGCAGAGATCCTTTCGCGGGAGATGAGCAGTTCTTC	CATSRDPFAGDEQFF
TRBJ1-1	.	.	TRBV30	TGTGCCTGGAGTTACCTACAGGTGAACACTGAAGCTTTCTTT	CAWSYLQVNTEAFF
TRBJ2-7	.	.	TRBV10-2	TGCGCCAGCAAGGGATCGGGGGCGGTATACGAGCAGTACTTC	CASKGSGAVYEQYF
TRBJ2-5	.	.	TRBV2	TGTGCCAGCAGTGTTTTGTTCCAAGAGACCCAGTACTTC	CASSVLFQETQYF
TRBJ2-7	.	.	TRBV5-1	TGCGCCAGCAGCTCGGAGGACGGAGCCTACGAGCAGTACTTC	CASSSEDGAYEQYF
TRBJ2-7	TRBD2	.	TRBV2	TGTGCCAGCAGTGGGACTAGCGGGACCCTGGGGGGATACGAGCAGTACTTC	CASSGTSGTLGGYEQYF
TRBJ2-5	.	.	TRBV28	TGTGCCAGCAGTTCTACCCGGGGCCTAAATGACAAAGAGACCCAGTACTTC	CASSSTRGLNDKETQYF
TRBJ1-2	TRBD1	.	TRBV28	TGTGCCAGCAGTTATACAGGGGATCCCTATGGCTACACCTTC	CASSYTGDPYGYTF
TRBJ2-7	TRBD2	.	TRBV6-6	TGTGCCAGCGGACCTCCTCGGGCGGGAGGTAACGAGCAGTACTTC	CASGPPRAGGNEQYF
TRBJ2-7	.	.	TRBV5-1	TGCGCCAGCAGCTCCTCGGGACACCTATACGAGCAGTACTTC	CASSSSGHLYEQYF
TRBJ2-7	TRBD2	.	TRBV4-2	TGTGCCAGCAGCCAAGATGGGACTAGCGGCTCCTACGAGCAGTACTTC	CASSQDGTSGSYEQYF